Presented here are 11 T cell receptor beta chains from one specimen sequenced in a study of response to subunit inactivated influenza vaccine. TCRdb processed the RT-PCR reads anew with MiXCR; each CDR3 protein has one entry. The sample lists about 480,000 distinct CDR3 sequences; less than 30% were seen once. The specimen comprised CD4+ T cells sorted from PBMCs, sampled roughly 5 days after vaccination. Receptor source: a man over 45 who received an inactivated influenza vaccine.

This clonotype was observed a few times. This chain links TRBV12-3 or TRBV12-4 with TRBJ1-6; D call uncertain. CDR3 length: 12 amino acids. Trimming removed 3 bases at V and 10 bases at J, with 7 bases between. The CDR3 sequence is CASSFPSSPLHF. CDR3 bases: TGTGCCAGCAGTTTCCCCAGCTCACCCCTCCACTTT.

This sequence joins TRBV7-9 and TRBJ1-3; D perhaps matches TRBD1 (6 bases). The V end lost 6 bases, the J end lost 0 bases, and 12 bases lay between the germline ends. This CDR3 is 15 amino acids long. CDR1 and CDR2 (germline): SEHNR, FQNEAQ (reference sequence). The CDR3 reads CASRSDRNSGNTIYF. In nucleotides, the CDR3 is TGTGCCAGCAGGTCTGACAGGAACTCTGGAAACACCATATATTTT.

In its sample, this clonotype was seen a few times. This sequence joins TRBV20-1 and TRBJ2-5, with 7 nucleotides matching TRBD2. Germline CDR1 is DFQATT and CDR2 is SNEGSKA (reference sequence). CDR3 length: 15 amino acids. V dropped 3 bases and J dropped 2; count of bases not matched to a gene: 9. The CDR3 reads CSARPGLAVQETQYF. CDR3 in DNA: TGCAGTGCTAGGCCAGGGCTAGCGGTACAAGAGACCCAGTACTTC.

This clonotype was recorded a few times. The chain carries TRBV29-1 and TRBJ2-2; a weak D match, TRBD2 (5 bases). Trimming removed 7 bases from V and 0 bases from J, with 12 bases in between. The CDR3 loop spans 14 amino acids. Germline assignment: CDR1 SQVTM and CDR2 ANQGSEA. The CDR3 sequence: CSASGGPNTGELFF. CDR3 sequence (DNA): TGCAGCGCGAGCGGCGGGCCGAACACCGGGGAGCTGTTTTTT.

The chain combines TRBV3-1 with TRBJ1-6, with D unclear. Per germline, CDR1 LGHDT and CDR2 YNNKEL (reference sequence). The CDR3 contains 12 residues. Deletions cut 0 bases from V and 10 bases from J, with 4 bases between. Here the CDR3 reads CASSQDYSPLHF. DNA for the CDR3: TGTGCCAGCAGCCAAGATTACTCACCCCTCCACTTT. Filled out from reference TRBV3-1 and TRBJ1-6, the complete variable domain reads DTAVSQTPKYLVTQMGNDKSIKCEQNLGHDTMYWYKQDSKKFLKIMFSYNNKELIINETVPNRFSPKSPDKAHLNLHINSLELGDSAVYFCASSQDYSPLHFGNGTRLTVT.

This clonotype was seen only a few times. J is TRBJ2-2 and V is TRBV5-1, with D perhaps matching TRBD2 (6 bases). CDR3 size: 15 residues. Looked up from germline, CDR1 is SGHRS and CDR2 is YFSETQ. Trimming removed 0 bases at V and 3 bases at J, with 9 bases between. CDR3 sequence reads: CASSLAGSDTGELFF. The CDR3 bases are TGCGCCAGCAGCTTGGCCGGGAGCGACACCGGGGAGCTGTTTTTT.

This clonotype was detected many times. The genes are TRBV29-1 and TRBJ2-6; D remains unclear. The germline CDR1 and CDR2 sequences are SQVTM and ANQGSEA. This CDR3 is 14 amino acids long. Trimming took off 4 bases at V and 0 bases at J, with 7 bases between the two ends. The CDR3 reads CSVAPSSGANVLTF. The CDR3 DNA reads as TGCAGCGTTGCCCCCAGCTCTGGGGCCAACGTCCTGACTTTC.

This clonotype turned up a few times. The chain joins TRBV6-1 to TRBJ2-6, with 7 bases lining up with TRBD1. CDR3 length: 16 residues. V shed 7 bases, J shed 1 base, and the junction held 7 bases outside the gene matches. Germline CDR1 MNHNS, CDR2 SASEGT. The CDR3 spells CASTPRQGSGANVLTF. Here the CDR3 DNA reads TGTGCCAGCACCCCAAGACAGGGATCTGGGGCCAACGTCCTGACTTTC.

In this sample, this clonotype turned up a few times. The CDR3 sequence is CSARSSRRADLSEQFF. The CDR3, as DNA: TGCAGTGCTAGATCTTCCCGTAGGGCAGACCTCTCCGAGCAGTTCTTC. The chain joins TRBV20-1 to TRBJ2-1; D is ambiguous. The CDR3 contains 16 residues. Trimming pared 2 bases from V and 10 bases from J, leaving 24 bases between. Germline CDR1 DFQATT, CDR2 SNEGSKA (reference sequence).

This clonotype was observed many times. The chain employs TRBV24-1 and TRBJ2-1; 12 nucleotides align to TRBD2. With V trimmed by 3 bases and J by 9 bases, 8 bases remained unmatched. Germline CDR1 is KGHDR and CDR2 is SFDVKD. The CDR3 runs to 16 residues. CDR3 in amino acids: CATSDMTSGRTGEQFF. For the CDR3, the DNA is TGTGCCACCAGTGATATGACTAGCGGGAGAACGGGTGAGCAGTTCTTC.

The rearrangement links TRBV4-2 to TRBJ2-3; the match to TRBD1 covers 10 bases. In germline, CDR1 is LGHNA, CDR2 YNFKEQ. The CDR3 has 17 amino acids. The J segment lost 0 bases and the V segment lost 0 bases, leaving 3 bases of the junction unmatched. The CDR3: CASSQEAGQGSTDTQYF. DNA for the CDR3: TGTGCCAGCAGCCAAGAAGCGGGACAGGGGAGCACAGATACGCAGTATTTT.